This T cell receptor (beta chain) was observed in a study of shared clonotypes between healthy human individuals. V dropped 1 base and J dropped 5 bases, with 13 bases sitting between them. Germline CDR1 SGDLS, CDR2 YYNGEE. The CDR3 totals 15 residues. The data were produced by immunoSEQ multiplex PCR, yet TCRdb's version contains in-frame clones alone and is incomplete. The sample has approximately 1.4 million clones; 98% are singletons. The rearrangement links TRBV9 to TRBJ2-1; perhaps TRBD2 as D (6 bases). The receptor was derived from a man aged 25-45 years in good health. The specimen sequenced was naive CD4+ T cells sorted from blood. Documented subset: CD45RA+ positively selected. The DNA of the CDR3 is TGTGCCAGCAGCGTAAACGGGAGAGTCGACAATGAGCAGTTCTTC. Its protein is CASSVNGRVDNEQFF.